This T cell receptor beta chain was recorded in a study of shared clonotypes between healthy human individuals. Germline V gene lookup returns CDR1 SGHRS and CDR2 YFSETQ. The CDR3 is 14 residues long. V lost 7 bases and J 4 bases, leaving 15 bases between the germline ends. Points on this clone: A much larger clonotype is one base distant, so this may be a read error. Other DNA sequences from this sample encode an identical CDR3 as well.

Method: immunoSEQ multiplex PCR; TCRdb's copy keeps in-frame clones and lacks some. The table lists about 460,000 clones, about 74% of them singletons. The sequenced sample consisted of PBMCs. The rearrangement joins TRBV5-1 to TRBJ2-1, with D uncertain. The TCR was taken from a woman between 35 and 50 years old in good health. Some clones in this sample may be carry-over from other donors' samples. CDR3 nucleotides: TGCGCCAGCGGAGCCGCCCCTTCATACAATGAGCAGTTCTTC. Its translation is CASGAAPSYNEQFF.